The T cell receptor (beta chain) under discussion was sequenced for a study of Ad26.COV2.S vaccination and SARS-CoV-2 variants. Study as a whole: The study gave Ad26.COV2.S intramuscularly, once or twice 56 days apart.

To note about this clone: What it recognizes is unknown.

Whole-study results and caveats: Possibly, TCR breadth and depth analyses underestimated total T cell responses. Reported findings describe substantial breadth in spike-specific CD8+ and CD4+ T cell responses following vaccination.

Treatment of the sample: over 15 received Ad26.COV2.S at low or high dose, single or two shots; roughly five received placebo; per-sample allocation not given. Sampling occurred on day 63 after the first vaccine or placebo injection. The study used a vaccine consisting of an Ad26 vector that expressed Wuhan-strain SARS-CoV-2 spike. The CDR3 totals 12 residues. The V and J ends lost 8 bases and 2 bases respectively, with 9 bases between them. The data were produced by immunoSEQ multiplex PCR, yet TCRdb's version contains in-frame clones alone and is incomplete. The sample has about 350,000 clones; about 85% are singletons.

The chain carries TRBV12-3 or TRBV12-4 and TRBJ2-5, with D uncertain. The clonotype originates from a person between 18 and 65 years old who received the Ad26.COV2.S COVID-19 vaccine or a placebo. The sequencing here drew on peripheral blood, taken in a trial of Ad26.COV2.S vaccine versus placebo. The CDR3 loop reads CASSAAQETQYF. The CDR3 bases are TGTGCCAGCTCGGCAGCTCAAGAGACCCAGTACTTC.